This T cell receptor (beta chain) was recovered during a study of PD-1 blockade in classical Hodgkin lymphoma. The time point here: cycle 4 day 1 (C4D1), after less than 7 weeks of nivolumab. Every patient was affected by relapse after autologous stem cell transplantation, while exposure to brentuximab vedotin was not uniform. This clone was recorded a few times. Its target is not known. General study points: Complete responders matched newly diagnosed patients in baseline diversity.

CDR3 length equals 15 residues. Germline values: CDR1 SGHRS, CDR2 YFSETQ. The ends were cut back, 0 bases at V and 3 bases at J, with 13 bases in the middle. Assay: immunoSEQ multiplex PCR; the TCRdb copy retains only in-frame clones and omits some. The sample lists around 50,000 clones, under 80% seen once, with 12% in the top ten. Source: peripheral blood mononuclear cells (PBMCs), taken before the fourth cycle of nivolumab. The TCR sequence derives from a human donor with classical Hodgkin lymphoma. The J gene is TRBJ2-7, the V gene TRBV5-1; D is unclear. The CDR3 DNA is TGCGCCAGCAGCTTGGCGGAGAATACTCTCTACGAGCAGTACTTC. This sequence encodes CASSLAENTLYEQYF.